The 9 T cell receptor beta chains below come from one sample, sequenced in a study of technical replicates of blood from a few donors. Clones were read by immunoSEQ multiplex PCR, and TCRdb kept only the in-frame ones, dropping some. Here the sample spans 75,000 to 100,000 clones, about 94% being singletons. The sample taken for sequencing was T cells isolated from PBMCs. The receptors derive from a human donor in good health.

The DNA of the CDR3 is TGTGCCAGCAGCCCTACAGATAGCTCCTACAATGAGCAGTTCTTC. It encodes CASSPTDSSYNEQFF. The gene calls are TRBV2 and TRBJ2-1; D not resolved. The germline V and J ends were trimmed by 6 bases and 0 bases, with 12 bases remaining between them. Per germline, CDR1 SNHLY and CDR2 FYNNEI. The CDR3 has 15 residues. Filled out from reference TRBV2 and TRBJ2-1, the complete variable domain reads EPEVTQTPSHQVTQMGQEVILRCVPISNHLYFYWYRQILGQKVEFLVSFYNNEISEKSEIFDDQFSVERPDGSNFTLKIRSTKLEDSAMYFCASSPTDSSYNEQFFGPGTRLTVL.

CDR3 coding DNA: TGTGCCAGCAGTGCTGACGGGGTATACGGCTACACCTTC. It translates to CASSADGVYGYTF. V usage is TRBV2 and J usage is TRBJ1-2; no clear D gene. The germline V gene has CDR1 SNHLY and CDR2 FYNNEI. The CDR3 length is 13 residues. Trimming took 4 bases from V and 8 from J, leaving 14 bases between them. The whole variable domain, filled in from reference TRBV2 and TRBJ1-2, reads EPEVTQTPSHQVTQMGQEVILRCVPISNHLYFYWYRQILGQKVEFLVSFYNNEISEKSEIFDDQFSVERPDGSNFTLKIRSTKLEDSAMYFCASSADGVYGYTFGSGTRLTVV.

V is TRBV6-5 and J is TRBJ1-2; D perhaps matches TRBD1 (5 bases). There are 12 residues in the CDR3. Germline V lookup: CDR1 MNHEY, CDR2 SVGAGI. V shed 10 bases and J shed 5 bases, with 14 bases lying between them. The CDR3 nucleotides read TGTGCCACAGAGGCGGGGGGGTATGGCTACACCTTC. Encoded protein: CATEAGGYGYTF.

The chain carries TRBV25-1 and TRBJ2-5; perhaps TRBD1 as D (6 bases). Germline lookup yields CDR1 MGHDK and CDR2 SYGVNS. Trimming removed 7 bases from V and 9 bases from J, with 21 bases in between. The CDR3 is 14 residues long. The DNA of the CDR3 is TGTGCCAGCACCCTTTCTGTGGGGGCTGAGGCCCAGTACTTC. This codes for CASTLSVGAEAQYF.

This chain links TRBV7-3 with TRBJ2-5; perhaps TRBD1 as D (6 bases). Germline assignment: CDR1 SGHTA and CDR2 FQGTGA. The CDR3 runs 14 residues. V lost 1 base and J lost 2, with 8 bases in between. The CDR3 region has the DNA TGTGCCAGCAGCTTAATTGGACAGCAAGAGACCCAGTACTTC. Residues: CASSLIGQQETQYF.

This chain connects TRBV18 to TRBJ1-1; a weak D match, TRBD1 (5 bases). The CDR3 length is 15 residues. The germline CDR1 and CDR2 sequences are KGHSH and LQKENI. V lost 5 bases to trimming and J lost 5 bases, with 18 bases between them. CDR3 sequence: CASSSKPQGKTEAFF. The DNA for the CDR3 is TGTGCCAGCTCAAGTAAGCCCCAGGGTAAAACTGAAGCTTTCTTT.

The chain carries TRBV6-5 and TRBJ1-1; a weak D match, TRBD1 (6 bases). With 6 bases removed from V and 0 bases from J, the gap between germline ends came to 14 bases. Germline lookup yields CDR1 MNHEY and CDR2 SVGAGI. The CDR3 covers 15 residues. CDR3 sequence: CASSPRTGMNTEAFF. The DNA of the CDR3 is TGTGCCAGCAGCCCCAGAACAGGGATGAACACTGAAGCTTTCTTT.

The chain links TRBV15 to TRBJ2-5; the match to TRBD2 covers 8 bases. Germline V gives CDR1 LNHNV, CDR2 YYDKDF (reference sequence). V was pared by 3 bases and J by 5 bases, with 5 bases of the junction left unmatched. The CDR3 is 14 residues long. CDR3 amino acids: CATSRAGGFETQYF. The CDR3 nucleotides read TGTGCCACCAGCAGGGCGGGAGGTTTTGAGACCCAGTACTTC. Supplemented by reference TRBV15 and TRBJ2-5, the full variable domain reads DAMVIQNPRYQVTQFGKPVTLSCSQTLNHNVMYWYQQKSSQAPKLLFHYYDKDFNNEADTPDNFQSRRPNTSFCFLDIRSPGLGDTAMYLCATSRAGGFETQYFGPGTRLLVL.

This clone was detected once. V is TRBV5-1 and J is TRBJ1-1; tentatively, D is TRBD1 (5 bases). The CDR3 has 15 residues. The germline gives CDR1 SGHRS, CDR2 YFSETQ. V was shortened by 0 bases and J by 6 bases, with 15 bases between the two germline ends. For the CDR3, the DNA is TGCGCCAGCAGCTTGGGGCAGGGATCTTTGGCTGAAGCTTTCTTT. Translated: CASSLGQGSLAEAFF. Based on the CDR3 plus reference TRBV5-1 and TRBJ1-1, the full variable domain is KAGVTQTPRYLIKTRGQQVTLSCSPISGHRSVSWYQQTPGQGLQFLFEYFSETQRNKGNFPGRFSGRQFSNSRSEMNVSTLELGDSALYLCASSLGQGSLAEAFFGQGTRLTVV.